This T cell receptor (beta chain) was captured in a study of CD4+ T cells in melanoma. The study's findings and limits: A reported correlation linked neoantigen-specific CD4+ T cells to CD8+, macrophage and B cell function. In melanoma, neoantigen-specific CD4+ T cells reportedly differed in differentiation state.

V shed 1 base, J shed 6 bases, and the junction held 4 bases outside the gene matches. Germline V CDR1 and CDR2: SGHVS, FQNEAQ. This CDR3 is built from 15 residues. TCRdb's copy holds only in-frame clones and misses some; the assay was immunoSEQ multiplex PCR. The sample shows around 6,600 clones, around 70% of them seen only once. This clone was detected a few times. Its antigen is not known. V is TRBV7-8 and J is TRBJ1-4, with 8 bases matching TRBD1. This sequence was found in a human donor with melanoma. Sequencing input: cells from a culture (not recorded whether cultured in vitro). For the CDR3, the DNA is TGTGCCAGCAGCTTAGTTCAGGGGGCCTATGAAAAACTGTTTTTT. It specifies CASSLVQGAYEKLFF. Looking up the rest from reference TRBV7-8 and TRBJ1-4 gives the full variable domain: GAGVSQSPRYKVAKRGQDVALRCDPISGHVSLFWYQQALGQGPEFLTYFQNEAQLDKSGLPSDRFFAERPEGSVSTLKIQRTQQEDSAVYLCASSLVQGAYEKLFFGSGTQLSVL.